The 13 T cell receptor beta chains given below trace back to one sample, sequenced in a study of T cells in Graves' hyperthyroidism and ophthalmopathy. Amplified TCR beta CDR3 regions derived from RNA transcripts. Primed by the HTBI set, a first-round RT-PCR was run on the TCR CDR3. TCRdb recomputed calls from the multiplex PCR reads with MiXCR, one row per CDR3 protein. This sample yields 500,000 to 600,000 distinct CDR3 sequences, of which about 20% are seen a single time; 40% to 50% belongs to the top ten. Sequencing was carried out using blood. The receptors here all came from a man between 40 and 49 years old with Graves' ophthalmopathy.

The chain is built from TRBV20-1 and TRBJ1-1; TRBD1 might be the D (6 bases). The CDR3 spans 13 residues. Germline CDR1 DFQATT, CDR2 SNEGSKA (reference sequence). V was pared by 6 bases and J by 0 bases, with 11 bases between. The CDR3 here is CSARQAMNTEAFF. The CDR3 nucleotides read TGCAGTGCGCGACAGGCCATGAACACTGAAGCTTTCTTT.

The V gene is TRBV6-2 or TRBV6-3, the J gene TRBJ2-7, with 11 bases aligning to TRBD2. Germline-derived CDR1 and CDR2 are MNHEY and SVGEGT. Trimming removed 5 bases from V and 2 bases from J; junction bases left unmatched: 2. This CDR3 comprises 14 residues. The CDR3 DNA reads TGTGCCAGCAGTAGACTAGCGGGACCCTACGAGCAGTACTTC. This translates into CASSRLAGPYEQYF.

This clonotype turned up a few times. This chain links TRBV20-1 with TRBJ2-7, with D hard to call. Germline loops: CDR1 DFQATT, CDR2 SNEGSKA (reference sequence). The V end lost 0 bases, the J end lost 7 bases, and 19 bases lay between the germline ends. The CDR3 runs 15 residues. Written as DNA, the CDR3 is TGCAGTGCTAGAGAGAGCCATATCACCATTGGGGAGCAGTACTTC. Amino acid sequence: CSARESHITIGEQYF.

This clonotype was observed a handful of times. The chain employs TRBV7-6 and TRBJ2-3, with 14 bases that match TRBD2. Germline V gene lookup returns CDR1 SGHVS and CDR2 FNYEAQ. J was trimmed by 6 bases and V by 5 bases; bases with no gene match: 4. The CDR3 is made up of 15 amino acids. The CDR3 loop reads CASSPRLAGGDTQYF. As DNA, the CDR3 is TGTGCCAGCAGCCCTCGACTAGCGGGGGGGGATACGCAGTATTTT.

This clonotype was observed at least ten times. This chain connects TRBV20-1 to TRBJ2-3; D remains ambiguous. Deletions cut 5 bases from V and 5 bases from J, with 11 bases between. The germline CDR1 and CDR2 sequences are DFQATT and SNEGSKA (reference sequence). The CDR3 runs to 12 residues. The DNA for the CDR3 is TGCAGTGCTCTGGAAGGGCTAGATACGCAGTATTTT. Translation: CSALEGLDTQYF.

This rearrangement joins TRBV7-9 to TRBJ2-1; D possibly corresponds to TRBD2 (6 bases). V was trimmed by 5 bases and J by 9 bases, leaving 23 bases between them. CDR1 and CDR2 from the germline V gene are SEHNR and FQNEAQ (reference sequence). This CDR3 has 16 amino acids. CDR3 loop: CASSERTGRLAGEQFF. The DNA of the CDR3 is TGTGCCAGCAGCGAGCGAACGGGGAGGCTAGCAGGTGAGCAGTTCTTC.

In its sample, this clonotype was seen many times. The chain couples TRBV7-3 to TRBJ2-1; 10 bases align to TRBD2. V lost 5 bases to trimming and J lost 7 bases; unmatched junction nucleotides: 5. This CDR3 is built from 14 residues. Germline V gene sequence: CDR1 SGHTA, CDR2 FQGTGA. CDR3 sequence reads: CASSPGLAYNEQFF. The CDR3 DNA sequence: TGTGCCAGCAGCCCGGGACTAGCGTATAATGAGCAGTTCTTC.

The gene calls are TRBV28 and TRBJ1-2; D is possibly TRBD1 (6 bases). This CDR3 is built from 13 residues. Germline V gene data show CDR1 as MDHEN and CDR2 as SYDVKM. The V end was cut by 7 bases, the J end by 2 bases, with 11 bases between. The CDR3 DNA follows: TGTGCCAGCATTGGGGGGGGCAACTATGGCTACACCTTC. Protein product: CASIGGGNYGYTF.

This clonotype was detected ten times or more. The chain links TRBV7-8 to TRBJ2-7; 7 nucleotides align to TRBD2. The J segment lost 2 bases and the V segment lost 5 bases, leaving 21 bases of the junction unmatched. Germline V CDR1 and CDR2: SGHVS, FQNEAQ. This CDR3 contains 19 residues. This chain's CDR3 is CASSVAAGLGGVQTYEQYF. CDR3 in DNA: TGTGCCAGCAGCGTCGCCGCAGGACTAGGTGGGGTCCAGACCTACGAGCAGTACTTC. Full variable domain (missing parts from reference TRBV7-8 and TRBJ2-7): GAGVSQSPRYKVAKRGQDVALRCDPISGHVSLFWYQQALGQGPEFLTYFQNEAQLDKSGLPSDRFFAERPEGSVSTLKIQRTQQEDSAVYLCASSVAAGLGGVQTYEQYFGPGTRLTVT.

V is TRBV20-1 and J is TRBJ2-1, with a possible D match to TRBD1 (6 bases). This CDR3 is built from 15 residues. V was shortened by 2 bases and J by 4 bases, with 15 bases between the two germline ends. The germline V gene encodes CDR1 DFQATT and CDR2 SNEGSKA (reference sequence). The DNA of the CDR3 is TGCAGTGCTAGACCAGGGGTTCCCCTTTACAATGAGCAGTTCTTC. This encodes CSARPGVPLYNEQFF.

In its sample, this clonotype was seen a few times. J is TRBJ1-3 and V is TRBV27; the D is unclear. The germline CDR1 and CDR2 sequences are MNHEY and SMNVEV (reference sequence). CDR3 size: 19 residues. Trimming pared 7 bases from V and 1 base from J, leaving 26 bases between. CDR3 residues: CASNLKTGKRVPSGNTIYF. CDR3 DNA sequence: TGTGCCAGCAACCTCAAAACCGGGAAAAGGGTGCCGTCTGGAAACACCATATATTTT.

This clonotype was seen ten or more times. The chain is built from TRBV3-1 and TRBJ2-1, with D possibly TRBD1 on 6 matching bases. Germline CDR1 reads LGHDT; CDR2 reads YNNKEL (reference sequence). Trimming stripped 0 bases from V and 9 bases from J, with 12 bases between. The CDR3 has 14 amino acids. CDR3 loop: CASSQDWGQSEQFF. CDR3 in DNA: TGTGCCAGCAGCCAAGATTGGGGGCAGAGTGAGCAGTTCTTC.

This sequence joins TRBV19 and TRBJ2-1, with D uncertain. The germline V gene has CDR1 LNHDA and CDR2 SQIVND (reference sequence). Trimming cost V 9 bases and J 7 bases, with 10 bases left between them. There are 11 residues in the CDR3. CDR3 in amino acids: CASAVGNEQFF. CDR3 DNA sequence: TGTGCCAGCGCGGTTGGTAATGAGCAGTTCTTC.